The 15 T cell receptor beta chains below come from one sample, sequenced in a study of T-cell reconstitution after alpha-beta-depleted transplantation in children. Unique molecular identifiers were incorporated into the prepared TCRbeta library. TCRdb processed the PCR reads anew with MiXCR; each CDR3 protein has one entry. Of approximately 630,000 distinct CDR3 sequences in the sample, under 15% are singletons; the top ten hold around 0.8%. The sequenced sample was PBMCs, obtained before TCRalphabeta/CD19-depleted stem cell transplant. The receptors shown here come from a girl aged 2 to 9 with congenital amegakaryocytic thrombocytopenia, due to receive a stem cell transplant.

The chain recombines TRBV20-1 with TRBJ2-7; D may be TRBD1 or TRBD2 (6 bases each). CDR1 and CDR2 (germline): DFQATT, SNEGSKA (reference sequence). This CDR3 contains 14 residues. Between the trimmed V and J ends, which lost 0 bases and 0 bases, there was a span of 9 bases. For the CDR3, the DNA is TGCAGTGCTAGAGAAGGGGGGAGCTCCTACGAGCAGTACTTC. This gives the protein CSAREGGSSYEQYF.

This clonotype was found many times. The chain combines TRBV7-4 with TRBJ2-1; 11 nucleotides line up with TRBD2. Germline trimming cut 6 bases from V and 0 bases from J; bases unmatched to any gene: 25. Germline V gives CDR1 SGHVT, CDR2 SQSDAQ. This CDR3 comprises 23 residues. CDR3 sequence (DNA): TGTGCCAGCAGGCATTCGGAGTTCACTCCGGGACTAGCGGTCGTGAGCTCCTACAATGAGCAGTTCTTC. Protein product: CASRHSEFTPGLAVVSSYNEQFF.

This clonotype has ten or more counts. This chain connects TRBV5-4 to TRBJ2-1, with 8 nucleotides matching TRBD1. V was clipped by 3 bases and J by 9 bases; unmatched bases: 5. This CDR3 is built from 13 residues. Germline V CDR1 and CDR2: SGHNT, YYREEE (reference sequence). The CDR3 sequence is CASSSGQGGEQFF. The CDR3 DNA sequence: TGTGCCAGCAGCTCAGGACAGGGCGGTGAGCAGTTCTTC. The full variable domain, completed using reference TRBV5-4 and TRBJ2-1, is ETGVTQSPTHLIKTRGQQVTLRCSSQSGHNTVSWYQQALGQGPQFIFQYYREEENGRGNFPPRFSGLQFPNYSSELNVNALELDDSALYLCASSSGQGGEQFFGPGTRLTVL.

This clonotype appeared a few times. This chain links TRBV7-3 with TRBJ2-3, with a possible D match to TRBD1 (5 bases). CDR1 and CDR2 from the germline V gene are SGHTA and FQGTGA. The CDR3 is made up of 14 amino acids. V dropped 1 base and J dropped 8 bases, with 13 bases sitting between them. In nucleotides, the CDR3 is TGTGCCAGCAGCTTAAGTGACAGCCAAGCTACGCAGTATTTT. It yields the protein CASSLSDSQATQYF.

This clonotype was picked up many times. The chain links TRBV6-1 to TRBJ2-2; the D gene could be TRBD1 or TRBD2 (5 bases each). Germline V gene lookup returns CDR1 MNHNS and CDR2 SASEGT. The CDR3 covers 14 residues. The V gene lost 6 bases and the J gene lost 3 bases, with 11 bases spanning the gap. The CDR3 loop reads CASRPQGDTGELFF. DNA for the CDR3: TGTGCCAGCAGGCCCCAGGGAGACACCGGGGAGCTGTTTTTT.

This clonotype was detected a few times. The J gene is TRBJ2-1, the V gene TRBV5-4; D is perhaps TRBD1 or TRBD2 (5 bases each). The CDR3 contains 17 residues. V lost 4 bases to trimming and J lost 3 bases, with 20 bases between them. CDR1 and CDR2 from the germline V gene are SGHNT and YYREEE (reference sequence). The CDR3 sequence: CASSNLRPGTFYNEQFF. As DNA, the CDR3 is TGTGCCAGCAGCAATCTCAGGCCCGGGACCTTCTACAATGAGCAGTTCTTC.

The table lists this clonotype with many counts. The V and J genes are TRBV12-3 or TRBV12-4 and TRBJ2-5, with 11 nucleotides matching TRBD2. The CDR3 totals 15 residues. V dropped 2 bases and J dropped 4; count of bases not matched to a gene: 3. For the CDR3, the DNA is TGTGCCAGCAGTTTACAGACTAGCGGGACAGAGACCCAGTACTTC. As protein: CASSLQTSGTETQYF.

This clonotype was detected many times. Here the CDR3 reads CASSLGGQRTDTQYF. In DNA form, the CDR3 reads TGCGCCAGCAGCTTGGGGGGACAGCGCACAGATACGCAGTATTTT. This sequence joins TRBV5-1 and TRBJ2-3; 7 bases match TRBD1. CDR3 size: 15 residues. Trimming removed 0 bases from V and 1 base from J; junction bases left unmatched: 2. The germline V gene has CDR1 SGHRS and CDR2 YFSETQ.

This clonotype was recorded at least ten times. J is TRBJ2-1 and V is TRBV12-3 or TRBV12-4; TRBD2 aligns across 15 bases. Trimming took 3 bases from V and 5 from J; bases not matched to a gene: 2. The CDR3 contains 16 residues. DNA of the CDR3: TGTGCCAGCAGTTTCCGGACTAGCGGGAGGGACAATGAGCAGTTCTTC. Translation gives CASSFRTSGRDNEQFF.

Ten or more counts support this clonotype. The rearrangement uses TRBV4-1 and TRBJ1-2; D ambiguous. With 1 base removed from V and 8 bases from J, the gap between germline ends came to 14 bases. CDR3 size: 14 residues. Germline V gene lookup returns CDR1 MGHRA and CDR2 YSYEKL. The CDR3 region has the DNA TGCGCCAGCAGCCAAGTTCAGGCGTCGAGAGGCTACACCTTC. This sequence encodes CASSQVQASRGYTF.

V and J are TRBV4-1 and TRBJ2-5; D remains ambiguous. The germline gives CDR1 MGHRA, CDR2 YSYEKL. The CDR3 runs 13 residues. Deletions cut 1 base from V and 5 bases from J, with 8 bases between. In DNA form, the CDR3 reads TGCGCCAGCAGCCAAGTTCCAAGGGAGACCCAGTACTTC. Protein product: CASSQVPRETQYF.

The sample holds many counts of this clonotype. J is TRBJ1-1 and V is TRBV5-1, with D unclear. Trimming shortened V by 0 bases and J by 1 base, and 7 bases separated the two germline ends. The CDR3 has 14 residues. CDR1 and CDR2 from the germline V gene are SGHRS and YFSETQ. The CDR3 nucleotides read TGCGCCAGCAGCTTGGCCAACTCGAACACTGAAGCTTTCTTT. Its translation: CASSLANSNTEAFF.

This chain joins TRBV5-1 and TRBJ1-4, with 8 bases lining up with TRBD1. Germline V gene sequence: CDR1 SGHRS, CDR2 YFSETQ. The ends lost 4 bases at V and 7 bases at J; junction bases unmatched: 9. CDR3 length: 15 residues. CDR3 in amino acids: CASSPRGGTGEKLFF. CDR3 DNA sequence: TGCGCCAGCAGCCCTCGGGGGGGGACAGGTGAAAAACTGTTTTTT. The entire variable domain, with the rest obtained from reference TRBV5-1 and TRBJ1-4, is as follows: KAGVTQTPRYLIKTRGQQVTLSCSPISGHRSVSWYQQTPGQGLQFLFEYFSETQRNKGNFPGRFSGRQFSNSRSEMNVSTLELGDSALYLCASSPRGGTGEKLFFGSGTQLSVL.

This clonotype came up many times. The rearrangement links TRBV15 to TRBJ1-1; D is undetermined. Per germline, CDR1 LNHNV and CDR2 YYDKDF (reference sequence). The CDR3 totals 14 residues. The germline V and J ends were trimmed by 4 bases and 0 bases, with 9 bases remaining between them. The CDR3 is CATSKPYLNTEAFF. In nucleotides, the CDR3 is TGTGCCACCAGCAAACCTTACCTGAACACTGAAGCTTTCTTT.

This clonotype was counted ten times or more. The chain is built from TRBV7-9 and TRBJ2-5, with D uncertain. The length of the CDR3 is 16 residues. Germline assignment: CDR1 SEHNR and CDR2 FQNEAQ (reference sequence). Trimming left V 2 bases short and J 1 base short, with 14 bases between. The CDR3 loop is CASSLSSVTLQETQYF. CDR3 nucleotide sequence: TGTGCCAGCAGCTTAAGTTCTGTGACACTCCAAGAGACCCAGTACTTC.